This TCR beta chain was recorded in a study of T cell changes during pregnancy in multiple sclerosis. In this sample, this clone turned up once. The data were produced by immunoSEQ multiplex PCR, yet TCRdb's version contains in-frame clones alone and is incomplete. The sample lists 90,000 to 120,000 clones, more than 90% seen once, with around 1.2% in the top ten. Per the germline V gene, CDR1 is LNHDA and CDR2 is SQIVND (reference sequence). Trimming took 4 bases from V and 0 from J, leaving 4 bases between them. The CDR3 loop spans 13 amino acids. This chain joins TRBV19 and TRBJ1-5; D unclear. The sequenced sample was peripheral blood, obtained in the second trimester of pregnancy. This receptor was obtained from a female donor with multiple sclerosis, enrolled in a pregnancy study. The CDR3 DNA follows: TGTGCCAGTAGTACCTCTAGCAATCAGCCCCAGCATTTT. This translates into CASSTSSNQPQHF.